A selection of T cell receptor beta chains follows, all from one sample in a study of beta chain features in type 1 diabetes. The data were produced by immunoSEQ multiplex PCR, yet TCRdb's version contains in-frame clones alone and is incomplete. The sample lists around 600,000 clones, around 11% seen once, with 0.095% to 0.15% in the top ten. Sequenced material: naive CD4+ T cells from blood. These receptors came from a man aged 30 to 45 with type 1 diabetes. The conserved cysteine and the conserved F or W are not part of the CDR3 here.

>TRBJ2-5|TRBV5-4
ASSLRDSETQY
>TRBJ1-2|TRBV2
ASSPGPVYGYT
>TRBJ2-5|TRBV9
ASSVRQGSPAGGQRETQY
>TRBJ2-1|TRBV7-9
ASRSSLGAARGEQF
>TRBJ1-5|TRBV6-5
ASWGAGGNQPQH
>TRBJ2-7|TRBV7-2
ASSLRTYEQY
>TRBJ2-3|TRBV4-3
ASSYGTDGTDTQY
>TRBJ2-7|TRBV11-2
ASSLTQGQAPYEQY
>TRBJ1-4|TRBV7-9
ASSLSSSEKLF
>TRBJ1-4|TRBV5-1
ASSLVMASNEKLF
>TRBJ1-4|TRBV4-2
ASSQGTGTTNEKLF
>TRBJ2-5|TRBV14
ASSQLIGQAGSRSQY
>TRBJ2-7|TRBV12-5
ASAPDNSYEQY
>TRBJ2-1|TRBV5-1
ASSPGLAGGTYNEQF
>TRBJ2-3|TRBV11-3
ASSLDSGSTDTQY
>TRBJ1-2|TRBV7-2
ASSLDGGPSNYGYT
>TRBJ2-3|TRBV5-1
ASGEQSTDTQY
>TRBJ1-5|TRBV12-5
ASGLEQGQPQH
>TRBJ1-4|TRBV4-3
ASSQGQGLAREKLF
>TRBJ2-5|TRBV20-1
SARAKTQY
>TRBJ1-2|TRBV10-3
AISARTESNYGYT
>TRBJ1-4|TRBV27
ASSLFPSGGYEKLF
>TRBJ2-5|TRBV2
ASRREETQY
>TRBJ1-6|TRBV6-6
ASSPSGVYNSPLH
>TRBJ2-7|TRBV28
ASRMGGAEQY
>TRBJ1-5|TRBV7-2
ASSLEGQGARPQH
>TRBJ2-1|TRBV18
ASSPDSYNEQF
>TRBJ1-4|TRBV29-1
SVNQGRDEKLF
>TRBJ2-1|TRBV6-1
ASSEPGSSYNEQF
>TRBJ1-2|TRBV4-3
ASSQARNYGYT
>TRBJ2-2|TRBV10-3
AVRTVANTGELF
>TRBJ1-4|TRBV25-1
ASSRGAWGEKLF
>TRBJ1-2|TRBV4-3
ASSIPGQAASV
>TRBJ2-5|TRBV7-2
ASSLARAETQY
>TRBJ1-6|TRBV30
AWSVLGNSPLH
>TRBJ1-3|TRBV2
ASSVDRGDTIY
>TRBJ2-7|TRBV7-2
ASSLSSGGGYEQY
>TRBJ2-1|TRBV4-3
ASSVQTSGGTSGEQF
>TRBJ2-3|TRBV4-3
ASSQGQTPDTQY
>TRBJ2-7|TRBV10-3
AISQTSGGATTYEQY
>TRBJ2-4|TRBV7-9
ASRPGPRAKNIQY
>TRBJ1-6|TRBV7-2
ASRKEGYSPLH
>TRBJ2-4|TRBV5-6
ATKARGSHIQY
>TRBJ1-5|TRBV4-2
ASSQEDRGQPQH
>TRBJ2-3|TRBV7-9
ASSPKRDGTDTQY
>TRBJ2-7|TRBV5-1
ASSSDPGTSDEQY
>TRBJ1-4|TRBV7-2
ASSFGTDEKLF
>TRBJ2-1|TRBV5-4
ASSLQGWDNEQF
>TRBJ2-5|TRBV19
ASSIWAGANQETQY
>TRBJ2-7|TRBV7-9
ASSPPASYEQY
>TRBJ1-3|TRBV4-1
ASSQEGLAAPGNTIY
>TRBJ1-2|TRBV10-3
AISESPATNYGYT
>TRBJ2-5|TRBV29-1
SVRVDRARETQY
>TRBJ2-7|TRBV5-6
ASSPDRVGEQY
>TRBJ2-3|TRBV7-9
ASSARGAGDTQY
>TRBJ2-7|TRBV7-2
ASSFGTSGVYEQY
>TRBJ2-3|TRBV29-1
SVGNRITDTQY